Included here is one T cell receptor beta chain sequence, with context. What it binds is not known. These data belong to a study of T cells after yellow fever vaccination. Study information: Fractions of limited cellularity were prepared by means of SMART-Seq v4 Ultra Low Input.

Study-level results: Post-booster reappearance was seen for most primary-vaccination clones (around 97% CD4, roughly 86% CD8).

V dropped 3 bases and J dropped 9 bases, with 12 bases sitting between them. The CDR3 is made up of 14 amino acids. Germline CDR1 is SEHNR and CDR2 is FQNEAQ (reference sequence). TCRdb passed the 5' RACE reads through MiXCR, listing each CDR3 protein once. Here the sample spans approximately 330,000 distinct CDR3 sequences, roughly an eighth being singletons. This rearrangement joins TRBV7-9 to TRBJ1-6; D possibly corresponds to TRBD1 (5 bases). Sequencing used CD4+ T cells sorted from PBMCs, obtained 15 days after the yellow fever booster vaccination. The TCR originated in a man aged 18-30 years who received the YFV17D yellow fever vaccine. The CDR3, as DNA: TGTGCCAGCAGCTTTCCGCAGCAGGGTTCACCCCTCCACTTT. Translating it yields CASSFPQQGSPLHF.